This is a list of T cell receptor beta chains from one sample in a study of vaccination and CD4 T cells after COVID-19. TCRdb ran MiXCR on the PCR reads and lists one entry per CDR3 protein. This repertoire shows some 19,000 distinct CDR3 sequences, about 51% found once; its top ten account for 21%. Antigens for these TCRs are unknown. The source material was CD4+ T cells from blood, cultured in vitro, sampled about 7 months after SARS-CoV-2 vaccination. These TCRs come from a human donor who had recovered from COVID-19. Each CDR3 is given with its conserved first and last residue. A D gene is named only where the DNA matches it firmly. The size entry is marked missing in some rows and otherwise reads once, few, many or a size class.

J gene: TRBJ2-7
clone size: .
V gene: TRBV20-1
D gene: .
CDR3 DNA: TGCAGTGCTAGAGATCTCCTCCCCGAGCAGTACTTC
CDR3 protein: CSARDLLPEQYF

J gene: TRBJ2-7
clone size: .
V gene: TRBV20-1
D gene: .
CDR3 DNA: TGCAGTGCTAGCAAGAGGAGCTACGAGCAGTACTTC
CDR3 protein: CSASKRSYEQYF

J gene: TRBJ2-3
clone size: .
V gene: TRBV20-1
D gene: TRBD2
CDR3 DNA: TGCAGTGCTAGAGATCCGCGGGGGGGCCCCACAGATACGCAGTATTTT
CDR3 protein: CSARDPRGGPTDTQYF

J gene: TRBJ2-7
clone size: few
V gene: TRBV19
D gene: .
CDR3 DNA: TGTGCCAGTAGACGTCGGGGGAGTGGAAACGAGCAGTACTTC
CDR3 protein: CASRRRGSGNEQYF

J gene: TRBJ1-1
clone size: few
V gene: TRBV30
D gene: .
CDR3 DNA: TGTGCCTGGAGTGTCCCAGTTTACGGCTCTGAAGCTTTCTTT
CDR3 protein: CAWSVPVYGSEAFF

J gene: TRBJ2-2
clone size: .
V gene: TRBV6-1
D gene: .
CDR3 DNA: TGTGCCAGCAGTGAAAACCTCACCGGGGAGCTGTTTTTT
CDR3 protein: CASSENLTGELFF

J gene: TRBJ1-2
clone size: once
V gene: TRBV19
D gene: .
CDR3 DNA: TGTGCCAGTTACCTCTGGGGCAGGCCGTGGGATGGCTACACCTTC
CDR3 protein: CASYLWGRPWDGYTF

J gene: TRBJ2-7
clone size: .
V gene: TRBV7-9
D gene: TRBD2
CDR3 DNA: TGTGCCAGCAGCTTAGGCTTTGCGGGGGGGCCGGACGAGCAGTACTTC
CDR3 protein: CASSLGFAGGPDEQYF

J gene: TRBJ1-6
clone size: .
V gene: TRBV10-3
D gene: TRBD1
CDR3 DNA: TGTGCCATCCCCCGGACAGGGTGGAATTCACCCCTCCACTTT
CDR3 protein: CAIPRTGWNSPLHF

J gene: TRBJ2-3
clone size: .
V gene: TRBV7-2
D gene: .
CDR3 DNA: TGCGCCAGCAGTCTCGTGGACTCAGATACGCAGTATTTT
CDR3 protein: CASSLVDSDTQYF

J gene: TRBJ1-6
clone size: .
V gene: TRBV19
D gene: .
CDR3 DNA: TGTGCCAGTAGTATTCGGTTGGCAGCAGGCGGGTATAATTCACCCCTCCACTTT
CDR3 protein: CASSIRLAAGGYNSPLHF

J gene: TRBJ1-2
clone size: .
V gene: TRBV7-8
D gene: TRBD1
CDR3 DNA: TGTGCCAGCAGCTCATCGTCACAGGGGGCTGGGGGCTACACCTTC
CDR3 protein: CASSSSSQGAGGYTF

J gene: TRBJ2-7
clone size: .
V gene: TRBV18
D gene: .
CDR3 DNA: TGTGCCAGCTCACCACCGGATAGGGTCTCGATGGAGCAGTACTTC
CDR3 protein: CASSPPDRVSMEQYF

J gene: TRBJ1-4
clone size: .
V gene: TRBV7-9
D gene: TRBD1
CDR3 DNA: TGTGCCAGCAGCTTAGGGAACAGGGGCAATGAAAAACTGTTTTTT
CDR3 protein: CASSLGNRGNEKLFF

J gene: TRBJ2-7
clone size: .
V gene: TRBV6-1
D gene: .
CDR3 DNA: TGTGCCAGCAGTGAAGAGGACGGGAACGAGCAGTACTTC
CDR3 protein: CASSEEDGNEQYF

J gene: TRBJ2-3
clone size: .
V gene: TRBV20-1
D gene: TRBD1
CDR3 DNA: TGCAGTGCTGCTACCCGGGACAGGGAGGCAGATACGCAGTATTTT
CDR3 protein: CSAATRDREADTQYF

J gene: TRBJ2-5
clone size: .
V gene: TRBV10-3
D gene: TRBD2
CDR3 DNA: TGTGCCACCCTGGACTCCGGGGGGGAGACCCAGTACTTC
CDR3 protein: CATLDSGGETQYF

J gene: TRBJ2-7
clone size: .
V gene: TRBV21-1
D gene: .
CDR3 DNA: TGTGCCAGCAGCAATGCAGGCGGGAGCTCCTACGAGCAGTACTTC
CDR3 protein: CASSNAGGSSYEQYF

J gene: TRBJ1-2
clone size: .
V gene: TRBV2
D gene: .
CDR3 DNA: TGTGCCAGCAGTGGACAGCGGGACCCTGGCTACACCTTC
CDR3 protein: CASSGQRDPGYTF

J gene: TRBJ2-1
clone size: .
V gene: TRBV7-9
D gene: .
CDR3 DNA: TGTGCCAGCAGCTCGTCACGCGGCGGCCCCTACAATGAGCAGTTCTTC
CDR3 protein: CASSSSRGGPYNEQFF

J gene: TRBJ2-1
clone size: .
V gene: TRBV2
D gene: TRBD1
CDR3 DNA: TGTGCCAGTAGGGACAGCTGGTACAATGAGCAGTTCTTC
CDR3 protein: CASRDSWYNEQFF

J gene: TRBJ2-1
clone size: .
V gene: TRBV7-2
D gene: .
CDR3 DNA: TGTGCCAGCAGCTCACAGGGCCAGTCCTACAATGAGCAGTTCTTC
CDR3 protein: CASSSQGQSYNEQFF

J gene: TRBJ1-2
clone size: .
V gene: TRBV7-2
D gene: .
CDR3 DNA: TGTGCCAGCAGCTTTTCAGGGTTAGCTGGCTACACCTTC
CDR3 protein: CASSFSGLAGYTF

J gene: TRBJ1-2
clone size: .
V gene: TRBV7-8
D gene: TRBD1
CDR3 DNA: TGTGCCAGCAGCCTCCGGGACAGGGCCCTAAGGGGCTACACCTTC
CDR3 protein: CASSLRDRALRGYTF

J gene: TRBJ2-5
clone size: .
V gene: TRBV19
D gene: TRBD2
CDR3 DNA: TGTGCCAGTAGTATTCTAGCGGGGCAAGAGACCCAGTACTTC
CDR3 protein: CASSILAGQETQYF

J gene: TRBJ1-1
clone size: .
V gene: TRBV10-3
D gene: .
CDR3 DNA: TGTGCCATCAGTGACGGGTTGAACACTGAAGCTTTCTTT
CDR3 protein: CAISDGLNTEAFF

J gene: TRBJ1-1
clone size: few
V gene: TRBV15
D gene: .
CDR3 DNA: TGTGCCACCAGCAGAGACTGGGGGGCCACTGAAGCTTTCTTT
CDR3 protein: CATSRDWGATEAFF

J gene: TRBJ2-1
clone size: few
V gene: TRBV7-3
D gene: TRBD2
CDR3 DNA: TGTGCCAGCAGCCGATACCACGGGAGGGATGAGCAGTTCTTC
CDR3 protein: CASSRYHGRDEQFF

J gene: TRBJ2-7
clone size: .
V gene: TRBV7-6
D gene: .
CDR3 DNA: TGTGCCAGCAGCCCAAACCCGGGCCACGAGCAGTACTTC
CDR3 protein: CASSPNPGHEQYF

J gene: TRBJ2-3
clone size: .
V gene: TRBV10-3
D gene: .
CDR3 DNA: TGTGCCACCCAGTCACCTTCCAGGGGCACAGATACGCAGTATTTT
CDR3 protein: CATQSPSRGTDTQYF

J gene: TRBJ2-5
clone size: few
V gene: TRBV20-1
D gene: TRBD1
CDR3 DNA: TGCAGTGCAGGGACAGGGCTAATCCAAGAGACCCAGTACTTC
CDR3 protein: CSAGTGLIQETQYF

J gene: TRBJ2-2
clone size: few
V gene: TRBV6-1
D gene: .
CDR3 DNA: TGTGCCAGCAGACTCGACACCGGGGAGCTGTTTTTT
CDR3 protein: CASRLDTGELFF

J gene: TRBJ2-1
clone size: .
V gene: TRBV5-4
D gene: .
CDR3 DNA: TGTGCCAGCAGCACCACGACCCTAGCGAGCAATGAGCAGTTCTTC
CDR3 protein: CASSTTTLASNEQFF

J gene: TRBJ2-5
clone size: few
V gene: TRBV7-2
D gene: .
CDR3 DNA: TGTGCCAGCAGGGAATCCGGAGAGACCCAGTACTTC
CDR3 protein: CASRESGETQYF

J gene: TRBJ1-1
clone size: few
V gene: TRBV19
D gene: .
CDR3 DNA: TGTGCCAGTAGTGGAGGGGTCTCCAGCACGAACACTGAAGCTTTCTTT
CDR3 protein: CASSGGVSSTNTEAFF

J gene: TRBJ2-5
clone size: .
V gene: TRBV2
D gene: .
CDR3 DNA: TGTGCCTCCCGCCCCGGGGCACAGCGGACCCAGTACTTC
CDR3 protein: CASRPGAQRTQYF

J gene: TRBJ1-2
clone size: .
V gene: TRBV19
D gene: .
CDR3 DNA: TGTGCCAGTAGTATAGATCTAGGCAGGTGGGGCTACACCTTC
CDR3 protein: CASSIDLGRWGYTF

J gene: TRBJ1-5
clone size: few
V gene: TRBV20-1
D gene: .
CDR3 DNA: TGCAGTGCTAGAGATTCCGGGGATCAGCCCCAGCATTTT
CDR3 protein: CSARDSGDQPQHF

J gene: TRBJ1-5
clone size: medium-sized
V gene: TRBV18
D gene: .
CDR3 DNA: TGTGCCAGCTCCCAGCGGGGTCAGGGCAATCAGCCCCAGCATTTT
CDR3 protein: CASSQRGQGNQPQHF

J gene: TRBJ1-6
clone size: .
V gene: TRBV5-1
D gene: .
CDR3 DNA: TGCGCCAGCAGCTTGGCACTCAGGCTATATTCACCCCTCCACTTT
CDR3 protein: CASSLALRLYSPLHF

J gene: TRBJ1-5
clone size: .
V gene: TRBV30
D gene: .
CDR3 DNA: TGTGCCTGGAGTGGGGGGGACAATCAGCCCCAGCATTTT
CDR3 protein: CAWSGGDNQPQHF

J gene: TRBJ1-6
clone size: medium-sized
V gene: TRBV5-8
D gene: TRBD1
CDR3 DNA: TGTGCCAGCAGCCCCGGGAGGACAGGGGCCAATTCACCCCTCCACTTT
CDR3 protein: CASSPGRTGANSPLHF

J gene: TRBJ1-3
clone size: .
V gene: TRBV20-1
D gene: .
CDR3 DNA: TGCAGTGCTGGTCTTTTCGGAAACACCATATATTTT
CDR3 protein: CSAGLFGNTIYF

J gene: TRBJ1-2
clone size: .
V gene: TRBV12-3/TRBV12-4
D gene: .
CDR3 DNA: TGTGCCAGCAGTTTTCGGGGGATTGGCTACACCTTC
CDR3 protein: CASSFRGIGYTF

J gene: TRBJ2-3
clone size: .
V gene: TRBV15
D gene: TRBD2
CDR3 DNA: TGTGCCACCAGCAGCGACCTAGCGGGGGGCTCTTACCGCACAGATACGCAGTATTTT
CDR3 protein: CATSSDLAGGSYRTDTQYF

J gene: TRBJ2-1
clone size: .
V gene: TRBV20-1
D gene: .
CDR3 DNA: TGCAGTGCTAGAGGGGAACTCACAAATTGGCAGTTCTTC
CDR3 protein: CSARGELTNWQFF

J gene: TRBJ1-2
clone size: .
V gene: TRBV20-1
D gene: .
CDR3 DNA: TGCAGTGCTCGGAAGACAGGAACCTATGGCTACACCTTC
CDR3 protein: CSARKTGTYGYTF

J gene: TRBJ1-2
clone size: few
V gene: TRBV20-1
D gene: .
CDR3 DNA: TGCAGTGCCCTCCAATATGGCTACACCTTC
CDR3 protein: CSALQYGYTF